The 4 T cell receptor beta chains below come from one sample, sequenced in a study of blood T cell repertoires in COVID-19. Measured with immunoSEQ multiplex PCR; TCRdb has only the in-frame clones, and not every one. This sample has about 58,000 clones, with 70% to 90% found just once. The sequencing input was peripheral blood. These receptors were taken from a man between 60 and 70 years old with acute or convalescent COVID-19.

This rearrangement joins TRBV27 to TRBJ2-7; weak D call: TRBD1 (5 bases). The CDR3 loop spans 16 amino acids. Deletions cut 3 bases from V and 0 bases from J, with 15 bases between. Germline CDR1 reads MNHEY; CDR2 reads SMNVEV (reference sequence). The CDR3 protein is CASSFPWTKSSYEQYF. As DNA, the CDR3 is TGTGCCAGCAGTTTCCCCTGGACAAAGAGCTCCTACGAGCAGTACTTC.

As regards this clone: Distinct nucleotide sequences in the sample also encode this CDR3. The J gene is TRBJ2-7, the V gene TRBV6-2 or TRBV6-3, with 7 bases fitting TRBD1. Germline V gene sequence: CDR1 MNHEY, CDR2 SVGEGT. This CDR3 is 14 amino acids long. J lost 2 bases, V lost 2 bases, and 3 bases had no gene match. The CDR3 sequence is CASSYAQGPYEQYF. CDR3 coding DNA: TGTGCCAGCAGTTACGCACAGGGGCCCTACGAGCAGTACTTC.

This clone was seen a handful of times. The CDR3 sequence is CASSVSPGTGSDSPLHF. In DNA form, the CDR3 reads TGTGCCAGCAGTGTTAGTCCCGGGACAGGGTCGGATTCACCCCTCCACTTT. J is TRBJ1-6 and V is TRBV25-1; 9 bases are shared with TRBD1. CDR1 MGHDK and CDR2 SYGVNS come from the germline V gene. This CDR3 has 17 residues. With V trimmed by 4 bases and J by 8 bases, 12 bases remained unmatched.

V is TRBV7-9 and J is TRBJ2-7, with a possible D match to TRBD1 (6 bases). Trimming stripped 6 bases from V and 2 bases from J, with 8 bases between. This CDR3 contains 12 residues. Germline-derived CDR1 and CDR2 are SEHNR and FQNEAQ (reference sequence). The DNA of the CDR3 is TGTGCCAGCAGTCGGACAGCCTACGAGCAGTACTTC. It codes for CASSRTAYEQYF.